This section outlines one T cell receptor (beta chain) sequence together with its context. What it recognizes is unknown. These data belong to a study of beta chain features in type 1 diabetes. Per the germline V gene, CDR1 is LGHNA and CDR2 is YSLEER. V lost 5 bases and J lost 2; bases outside the gene matches: 6. The CDR3 is made up of 16 amino acids. TCRB transcripts that were expressed got sequenced, as all of the isolated RNA had been reverse transcribed. Using immunoSEQ multiplex PCR, the repertoire was profiled, and TCRdb retains in-frame clones only, with some absent. The repertoire holds hundreds of thousands of clones, with 30% as singletons. CD4+ cells of the naive, central memory, regulatory and stem cell-like memory types were sorted via CD45RO/CCR7/CD25/CD127/CD95/CD27. Study-wide findings and caveats: For Type 1 diabetes patients, all four CD4+ subsets carried TCRB CDR3s that were moderately but significantly shorter.

This chain joins TRBV4-3 and TRBJ2-6; 7 bases fit TRBD1. The sample comprised naive CD4+ T cells from blood. The sequence was obtained from a man in his late teens or twenties in good health. CDR3 sequence: CASSFDRAAGANVLTF. The CDR3, as DNA: TGCGCCAGCAGCTTCGACAGGGCCGCTGGGGCCAACGTCCTGACTTTC.